These 7 T cell receptor beta chains originate from one sample sequenced in a study of blood T cells in healthy people across ages. With a J-beta primer mix and a sample-barcoded 5' primer, a second PCR ran about 7 to 11 cycles. TCRdb recomputed calls from the 5' RACE reads with MiXCR, one row per CDR3 protein. Of 600,000 to 850,000 distinct CDR3 sequences detected, approximately 25% appear once; the ten largest clones hold roughly 9%. This sample also belongs to another study, concerning T cells of mothers and their children.

The specimen sequenced was blood. Every receptor here comes from a boy younger than 18 in good health.

This clonotype has more than one count but fewer than ten. V and J are TRBV9 and TRBJ2-7, with D unclear. CDR3 length equals 13 residues. The germline V gene encodes CDR1 SGDLS and CDR2 YYNGEE. Trimming removed 1 base at V and 0 bases at J, with 5 bases between. CDR3 in DNA: TGTGCCAGCAGCGTAAGCGTCTCCTACGAGCAGTACTTC. Protein: CASSVSVSYEQYF.

The J gene is TRBJ2-5, the V gene TRBV4-1; TRBD1 matches 8 bases. V shed 2 bases and J 1 base; nucleotides not matched to a gene: 9. Looked up from germline, CDR1 is MGHRA and CDR2 is YSYEKL. CDR3 length: 17 amino acids. The CDR3 nucleotides are TGCGCCAGCAGCCAAACTGGGACAGGCAATGTCCAAGAGACCCAGTACTTC. It translates to CASSQTGTGNVQETQYF.

The chain uses TRBV28 and TRBJ2-1; 7 bases line up with TRBD2. The J call is doubtful: the DNA matches TRBJ2-7 better. CDR1 and CDR2 (germline): MDHEN, SYDVKM. The CDR3 length is 16 residues. The CDR3 protein is CASSLSKATSKYEQYF. The CDR3 DNA reads as TGTGCCAGCAGTTTATCCAAAGCGACTAGCAAGTACGAGCAGTACTTC.

The chain uses TRBV7-9 and TRBJ2-5; D perhaps matches TRBD2 (6 bases). The J call may be mistaken, given a closer DNA end match to TRBJ2-1. Germline CDR1 and CDR2: SEHNR and FQNEAQ (reference sequence). The CDR3 has 14 amino acids. CDR3: CASSSPTSLNEQFF. The DNA for the CDR3 is TGTGCCAGCAGCTCGCCGACTAGTCTCAATGAGCAGTTCTTC.

This clonotype was picked up a small number of times. The chain couples TRBV3-1 to TRBJ2-2; TRBD2 matches at 10 bases. Germline trimming cut 1 base from V and 5 bases from J; bases unmatched to any gene: 4. The germline CDR1 and CDR2 sequences are LGHDT and YNNKEL (reference sequence). The CDR3 consists of 16 residues. The CDR3 nucleotides are TGTGCCAGCAGCCAAGGGACTAGCGGACGGACCGGGGAGCTGTTTTTT. Translating gives CASSQGTSGRTGELFF. Supplemented by reference TRBV3-1 and TRBJ2-2, the full variable domain reads DTAVSQTPKYLVTQMGNDKSIKCEQNLGHDTMYWYKQDSKKFLKIMFSYNNKELIINETVPNRFSPKSPDKAHLNLHINSLELGDSAVYFCASSQGTSGRTGELFFGEGSRLTVL.

This clonotype was picked up a small number of times. The J gene is TRBJ2-5, the V gene TRBV7-3, with a weak D call TRBD2 (6 bases). The length of the CDR3 is 14 residues. Per the germline V gene, CDR1 is SGHTA and CDR2 is FQGTGA. V lost 5 bases to trimming and J lost 2 bases, with 12 bases between them. The CDR3 reads CASSPDGGQETQYF. The CDR3, as DNA: TGTGCCAGCAGCCCAGACGGGGGACAAGAGACCCAGTACTTC.

The chain carries TRBV20-1 and TRBJ2-3; TRBD2 aligns across 10 bases. The CDR3 runs 15 residues. The germline V gene has CDR1 DFQATT and CDR2 SNEGSKA (reference sequence). V lost 3 bases and J lost 2; bases outside the gene matches: 5. The DNA for the CDR3 is TGCAGTGCTAGTTCCGGGACTAGCGACACAGATACGCAGTATTTT. The encoded protein is CSASSGTSDTDTQYF.